This T cell receptor (beta chain) is drawn from a study of early T cells in non-severe SARS-CoV-2 infection. This clonotype was detected only a few times. Individually, cDNA molecules had unique molecular identifiers attached to them. TCRdb ran MiXCR on the 5' RACE reads and lists one entry per CDR3 protein. This table holds roughly 35,000 distinct CDR3 sequences, 5.5% to 7% found once. The sample was whole blood. The clonotype originates from an adult who was a healthcare worker with PCR-confirmed SARS-CoV-2 infection or an uninfected control (not recorded which).

The CDR3 here is CASSSLRDTTSNNEQFF. The CDR3 nucleotides read TGTGCCAGCAGCTCGCTCCGGGACACAACCTCGAACAATGAGCAGTTCTTC. The chain links TRBV11-2 to TRBJ2-1; TRBD1 is a possible D gene (6 bases). Trimming removed 4 bases at V and 5 bases at J, with 21 bases between. The germline CDR1 and CDR2 sequences are SGHAT and FQNNGV. This CDR3 has 17 residues.